Detailed here is one T cell receptor beta chain. Antigen specificity is unknown. This sample is drawn from a study of T-cell memory formation after mild COVID-19. Overall study findings and caveats: Day 15 to 85 contracting clones showed balanced CD4/CD8; day 15 to 37 expanders favored CD4+.

TCRdb passed the 5' RACE reads through MiXCR, listing each CDR3 protein once. The sample lists 300,000 or so distinct CDR3 sequences, 15% to 20% occurring once. CDR1 and CDR2 from the germline V gene are MNHEY and SVGAGI. V dropped 2 bases and J dropped 3 bases, with 11 bases sitting between them. The length of the CDR3 is 16 residues. This TCR was recovered from a man aged 18 to 30 who had mild COVID-19 (a few samples of this study predate the infection). Cell type and time point are not known. Sequencing was carried out using PBMCs or a T cell subset sorted from them (not recorded which). The chain employs TRBV6-5 and TRBJ1-6; TRBD1 might be the D (5 bases). The CDR3 sequence: CASSYGAAHYNSPLHF. The CDR3 DNA reads as TGTGCCAGCAGTTACGGGGCAGCTCACTATAATTCACCCCTCCACTTT.